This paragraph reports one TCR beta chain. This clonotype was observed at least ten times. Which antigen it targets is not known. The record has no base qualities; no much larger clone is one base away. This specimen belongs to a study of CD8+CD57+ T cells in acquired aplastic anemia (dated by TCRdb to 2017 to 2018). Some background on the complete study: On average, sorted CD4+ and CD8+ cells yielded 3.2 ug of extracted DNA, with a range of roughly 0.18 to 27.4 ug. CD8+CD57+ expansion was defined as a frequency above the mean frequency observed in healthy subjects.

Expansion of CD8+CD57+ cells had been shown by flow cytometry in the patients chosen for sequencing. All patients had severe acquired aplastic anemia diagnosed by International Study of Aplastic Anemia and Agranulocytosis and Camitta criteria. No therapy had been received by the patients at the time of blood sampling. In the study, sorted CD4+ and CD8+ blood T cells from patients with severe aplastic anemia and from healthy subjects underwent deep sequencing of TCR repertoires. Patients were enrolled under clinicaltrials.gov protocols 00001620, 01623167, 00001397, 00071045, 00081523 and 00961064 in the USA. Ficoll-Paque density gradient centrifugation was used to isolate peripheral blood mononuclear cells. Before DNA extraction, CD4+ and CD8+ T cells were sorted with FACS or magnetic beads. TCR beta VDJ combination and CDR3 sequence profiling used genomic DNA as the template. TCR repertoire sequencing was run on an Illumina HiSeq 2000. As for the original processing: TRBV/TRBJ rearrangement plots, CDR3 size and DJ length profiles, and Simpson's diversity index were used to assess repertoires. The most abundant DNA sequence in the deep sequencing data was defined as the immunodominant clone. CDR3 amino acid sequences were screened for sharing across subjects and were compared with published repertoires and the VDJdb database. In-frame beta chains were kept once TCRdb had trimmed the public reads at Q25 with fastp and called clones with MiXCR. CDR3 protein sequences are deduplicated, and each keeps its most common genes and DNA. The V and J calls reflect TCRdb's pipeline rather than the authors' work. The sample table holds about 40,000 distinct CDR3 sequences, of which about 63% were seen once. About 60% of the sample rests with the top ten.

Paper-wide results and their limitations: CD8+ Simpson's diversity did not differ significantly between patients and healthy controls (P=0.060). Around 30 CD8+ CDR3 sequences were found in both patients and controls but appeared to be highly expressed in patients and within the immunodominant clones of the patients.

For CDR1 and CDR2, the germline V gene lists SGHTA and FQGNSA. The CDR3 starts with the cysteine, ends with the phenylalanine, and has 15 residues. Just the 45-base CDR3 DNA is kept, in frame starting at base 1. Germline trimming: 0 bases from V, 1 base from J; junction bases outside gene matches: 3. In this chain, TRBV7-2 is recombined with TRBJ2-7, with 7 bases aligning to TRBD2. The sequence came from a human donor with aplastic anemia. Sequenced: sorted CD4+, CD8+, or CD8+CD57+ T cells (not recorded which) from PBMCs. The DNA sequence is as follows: TGTGCCAGCAGCTTAGCGGGGGGGTTATCCTACGAGCAGTACTTC. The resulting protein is CASSLAGGLSYEQYF.